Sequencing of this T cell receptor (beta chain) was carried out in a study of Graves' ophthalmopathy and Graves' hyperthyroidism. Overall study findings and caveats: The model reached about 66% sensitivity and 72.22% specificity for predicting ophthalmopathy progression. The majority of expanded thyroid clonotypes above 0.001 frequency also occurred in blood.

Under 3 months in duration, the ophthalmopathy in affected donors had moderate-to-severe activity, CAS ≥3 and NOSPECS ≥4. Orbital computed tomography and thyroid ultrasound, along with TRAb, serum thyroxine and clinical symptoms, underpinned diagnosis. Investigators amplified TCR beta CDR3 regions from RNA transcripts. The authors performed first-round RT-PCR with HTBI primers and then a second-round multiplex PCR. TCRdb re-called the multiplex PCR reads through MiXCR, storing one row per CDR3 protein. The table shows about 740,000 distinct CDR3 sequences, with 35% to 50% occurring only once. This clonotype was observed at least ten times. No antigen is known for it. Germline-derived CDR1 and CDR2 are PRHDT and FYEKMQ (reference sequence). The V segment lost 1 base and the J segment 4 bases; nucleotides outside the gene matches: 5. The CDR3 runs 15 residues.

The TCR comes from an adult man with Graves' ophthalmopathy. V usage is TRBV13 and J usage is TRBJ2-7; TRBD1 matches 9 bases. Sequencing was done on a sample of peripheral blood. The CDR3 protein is CASSLVPDRGYEQYF. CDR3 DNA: TGTGCCAGCAGCTTAGTTCCGGACAGGGGTTACGAGCAGTACTTC.